These 15 T cell receptor beta chains originate from one sample sequenced in a study of beta chain features in type 1 diabetes. Overall study findings and caveats: Significant though moderate, a shortening of TCRB CDR3s appeared in all four CD4+ subsets of Type 1 diabetes patients.

The antigens for these receptors are not known. cDNA synthesis used the whole RNA isolate, giving expressed TCRB sequences. TCRdb's table, derived via immunoSEQ multiplex PCR, lists solely in-frame clones and lacks some. The sample contains under 250,000 clones, roughly 13% of which appear only once. Input material: naive CD4+ T cells from blood. These receptors were collected from a man younger than 45 with type 1 diabetes.

The V call is TRBV10-3, the J call TRBJ2-5; 8 bases match TRBD1. Germline CDR1 ENHRY, CDR2 SYGVKD. The trim removed 10 bases at V and 5 bases at J, leaving 6 bases unmatched. The CDR3 has 12 amino acids. In nucleotides, the CDR3 is TGTGCCACCAGACAGGGGACGGAGACCCAGTACTTC. The encoded protein is CATRQGTETQYF.

The chain couples TRBV5-1 to TRBJ2-3, with TRBD1 identical over 8 bases. The CDR3 has 14 residues. Trimming cost V 3 bases and J 3 bases; bases outside gene matches: 3. CDR1 is SGHRS, CDR2 YFSETQ, per germline. The CDR3 DNA reads TGCGCCAGCAGCTCCCGGACAGGGACAGATACGCAGTATTTT. It yields the protein CASSSRTGTDTQYF.

The CDR3: CASSHGTAGGYEQYF. The CDR3 DNA is TGTGCCAGCAGCCACGGGACTGCGGGGGGCTACGAGCAGTACTTC. The chain is built from TRBV7-9 and TRBJ2-7; 8 bases map to TRBD2. J lost 3 bases, V lost 5 bases, and 9 bases had no gene match. The CDR3 contains 15 residues. In germline, CDR1 is SEHNR, CDR2 FQNEAQ (reference sequence).

The rearrangement uses TRBV18 and TRBJ2-5; 7 bases match TRBD1. CDR1 and CDR2 from the germline V gene are KGHSH and LQKENI. The V gene end was trimmed by 3 bases and the J gene end by 1 base; junction bases not matched to a gene: 2. This CDR3 is built from 14 residues. The CDR3 region is CASSPGQTQETQYF. The CDR3 nucleotides read TGTGCCAGCTCACCGGGACAGACCCAAGAGACCCAGTACTTC.

The rearrangement links TRBV14 to TRBJ2-1; 7 nucleotides line up with TRBD2. CDR3 length equals 15 residues. Germline CDR1 SGHDN, CDR2 FVKESK. V dropped 2 bases and J dropped 3; count of bases not matched to a gene: 4. CDR3 amino acids: CASSQWGGGYNEQFF. The CDR3 DNA reads TGTGCCAGCAGCCAATGGGGCGGGGGCTACAATGAGCAGTTCTTC.

This clone was detected only a few times. The chain recombines TRBV4-1 with TRBJ1-1; the D is unclear. The germline CDR1 and CDR2 sequences are MGHRA and YSYEKL. CDR3 length equals 13 residues. Trimming removed 4 bases from V and 4 bases from J, with 10 bases in between. CDR3 region: CASSRLGGTEAFF. For the CDR3, the DNA is TGCGCCAGCAGCCGATTAGGAGGCACTGAAGCTTTCTTT.

Only a few counts were recorded for this clone. This chain links TRBV4-1 with TRBJ1-1; 11 bases align to TRBD1. The trim removed 1 base at V and 1 base at J, leaving 2 bases unmatched. CDR3 length: 16 residues. CDR1 and CDR2 (germline): MGHRA, YSYEKL. CDR3 sequence reads: CASSQGDRGGNTEAFF. Written as DNA, the CDR3 is TGCGCCAGCAGCCAAGGGGACAGGGGGGGGAACACTGAAGCTTTCTTT.

This clone was seen only a few times. The rearrangement links TRBV5-1 to TRBJ2-7; TRBD1 matches 8 bases. CDR1 is SGHRS and CDR2 is YFSETQ in the germline V gene. V lost 0 bases to trimming and J lost 2 bases; unmatched junction nucleotides: 4. There are 15 residues in the CDR3. CDR3 nucleotide sequence: TGCGCCAGCAGCTTGGAGCAGGGGGCAACCTACGAGCAGTACTTC. Its translation is CASSLEQGATYEQYF. The entire variable domain, with the rest obtained from reference TRBV5-1 and TRBJ2-7, is as follows: KAGVTQTPRYLIKTRGQQVTLSCSPISGHRSVSWYQQTPGQGLQFLFEYFSETQRNKGNFPGRFSGRQFSNSRSEMNVSTLELGDSALYLCASSLEQGATYEQYFGPGTRLTVT.

This chain links TRBV9 with TRBJ1-4, with 7 bases aligning to TRBD1. The CDR3 sequence is 13 residues long. The V segment lost 3 bases and the J segment 8 bases; nucleotides outside the gene matches: 4. Germline V gene sequence: CDR1 SGDLS, CDR2 YYNGEE. DNA for the CDR3: TGTGCCAGCAGCGGACAGGGAGAGGAAAAACTGTTTTTT. This gives the protein CASSGQGEEKLFF.

This clone was counted between two and nine times. The chain employs TRBV18 and TRBJ2-2; weak D call: TRBD1 (6 bases). Germline CDR1 reads KGHSH; CDR2 reads LQKENI. This CDR3 has 14 amino acids. The ends were cut back, 6 bases at V and 8 bases at J, with 16 bases in the middle. The DNA of the CDR3 is TGTGCCAGCTCCCTTGACAGGACCGTAGGGGAGCTGTTTTTT. It specifies CASSLDRTVGELFF.

This clone was observed a handful of times. The chain has TRBV11-3 and TRBJ2-1, with TRBD2 identical over 8 bases. Germline CDR1 reads SGHNT; CDR2 reads YENEEA. J was trimmed by 2 bases and V by 7 bases; bases with no gene match: 4. The CDR3 has 14 residues. The CDR3 protein is CASTGREAYNEQFF. Written as DNA, the CDR3 is TGTGCCAGCACCGGGAGGGAGGCCTACAATGAGCAGTTCTTC. The variable domain in full, completed from reference TRBV11-3 and TRBJ2-1, reads EAGVVQSPRYKIIEKKQPVAFWCNPISGHNTLYWYLQNLGQGPELLIRYENEEAVDDSQLPKDRFSAERLKGVDSTLKIQPAELGDSAVYLCASTGREAYNEQFFGPGTRLTVL.

This clone was recorded a few times. V is TRBV21-1 and J is TRBJ2-7; whether TRBD2, the table's D call, matches the DNA was not checked. TRBV21-1 is marked as a pseudogene. The CDR3 has 15 residues. In nucleotides, the CDR3 is TGTGCCAGCAGCTCCCTGCCGCGGGTCTCCTACGAGCAGTACTTC. Its translation is CASSSLPRVSYEQYF.

This clone was seen a handful of times. J is TRBJ2-1 and V is TRBV7-8; TRBD2 is a possible D gene (5 bases). The CDR3 runs 13 residues. The germline V and J ends were trimmed by 5 bases and 9 bases, with 14 bases remaining between them. CDR1 is SGHVS and CDR2 is FQNEAQ in the germline V gene. CDR3 coding DNA: TGTGCCAGCAGCGGAGAGCGAGGGCGTGAGCAGTTCTTC. Residues: CASSGERGREQFF.

The rearrangement links TRBV18 to TRBJ2-5; D possibly corresponds to TRBD2 (5 bases). The CDR3 is 14 amino acids. V gave up 6 bases and J gave up 4 bases, with 15 bases separating them. Germline assignment: CDR1 KGHSH and CDR2 LQKENI. In DNA, the CDR3 is TGTGCCAGCTCCCCCGGGCCCAGCGGAGAGACCCAGTACTTC. Its translation: CASSPGPSGETQYF.

The rearrangement joins TRBV29-1 to TRBJ2-3; D possibly corresponds to TRBD2 (6 bases). Trimming removed 5 bases from V and 0 bases from J, with 12 bases in between. Germline V gene lookup returns CDR1 SQVTM and CDR2 ANQGSEA. The CDR3 is 14 amino acids. Here the CDR3 reads CSVSPGTSTDTQYF. The CDR3 DNA reads as TGCAGCGTTTCTCCCGGGACTAGCACAGATACGCAGTATTTT.